Each of the 8 T cell receptor beta chains below was sequenced from the same sample in a study of blood T cell dynamics during melanoma immunotherapy. Profiling relied on immunoSEQ multiplex PCR, and the TCRdb table lists in-frame clones only, not all of them. The sample holds 10,000 to 12,000 clones, 80% to 90% seen once. Time point noted: week 3, after first cycle of checkpoint inhibitor. The source material was blood, sampled from a patient treated with checkpoint blockade. The receptors originated from a human donor with melanoma.

V usage is TRBV10-3 and J usage is TRBJ2-5; 9 nucleotides align to TRBD2. V dropped 3 bases and J dropped 4; count of bases not matched to a gene: 3. The CDR3 totals 14 residues. The germline CDR1 and CDR2 sequences are ENHRY and SYGVKD. The CDR3 loop reads CAISDPSGVETQYF. For the CDR3, the DNA is TGTGCCATCAGTGACCCTAGCGGGGTAGAGACCCAGTACTTC.

This sequence joins TRBV18 and TRBJ2-5, with 7 bases lining up with TRBD1. The CDR3 consists of 14 residues. V lost 4 bases to trimming and J lost 5 bases; unmatched junction nucleotides: 7. The germline V gene has CDR1 KGHSH and CDR2 LQKENI. CDR3 sequence: CASSLADRAETQYF. DNA of the CDR3: TGTGCCAGCTCACTTGCCGACAGGGCGGAGACCCAGTACTTC.

The chain recombines TRBV2 with TRBJ2-3; TRBD2 matches 8 bases. The CDR3 is made up of 19 amino acids. Germline CDR1 SNHLY, CDR2 FYNNEI. The junction had 25 bases not matched to a gene; V was cut back by 8 bases and J by 6 bases. CDR3 sequence reads: CASGYASGPKKRDGDTQYF. DNA of the CDR3: TGTGCCAGCGGCTACGCTAGCGGGCCTAAAAAACGGGACGGGGATACGCAGTATTTT.

V and J are TRBV19 and TRBJ1-5, with D tentatively TRBD1 (6 bases). In germline, CDR1 is LNHDA, CDR2 SQIVND (reference sequence). The CDR3 length is 15 residues. Trimming stripped 5 bases from V and 0 bases from J, with 11 bases between. The CDR3, as DNA: TGTGCCAGTAGTGATCTACAGGGTAGCAATCAGCCCCAGCATTTT. Amino acids: CASSDLQGSNQPQHF.

This clone is categorized as large. This chain connects TRBV9 to TRBJ2-5; D gene uncertain. The V and J ends lost 0 bases and 3 bases respectively, with 9 bases between them. This CDR3 has 14 amino acids. The germline V gene has CDR1 SGDLS and CDR2 YYNGEE. The CDR3 is CASSVASAEETQYF. For the CDR3, the DNA is TGTGCCAGCAGCGTAGCCTCGGCGGAAGAGACCCAGTACTTC. The full variable domain, its missing parts supplied by reference TRBV9 and TRBJ2-5, is DSGVTQTPKHLITATGQRVTLRCSPRSGDLSVYWYQQSLDQGLQFLIQYYNGEERAKGNILERFSAQQFPDLHSELNLSSLELGDSALYFCASSVASAEETQYFGPGTRLLVL.

CDR3 sequence (DNA): TGTGCCAGCAGCTTACGGGACCAACTGGGGACCCAGTACTTC. Encoded protein: CASSLRDQLGTQYF. The chain carries TRBV7-8 and TRBJ2-5; D is possibly TRBD1 or TRBD2 (5 bases each). This CDR3 is 14 amino acids long. V lost 2 bases and J 7 bases, leaving 14 bases between the germline ends. Germline-derived CDR1 and CDR2 are SGHVS and FQNEAQ. The entire variable domain, with the rest obtained from reference TRBV7-8 and TRBJ2-5, is as follows: GAGVSQSPRYKVAKRGQDVALRCDPISGHVSLFWYQQALGQGPEFLTYFQNEAQLDKSGLPSDRFFAERPEGSVSTLKIQRTQQEDSAVYLCASSLRDQLGTQYFGPGTRLLVL.

This rearrangement joins TRBV15 to TRBJ2-6; D gene uncertain. In germline, CDR1 is LNHNV, CDR2 YYDKDF (reference sequence). V dropped 4 bases and J dropped 4 bases, with 5 bases sitting between them. This CDR3 has 13 residues. The CDR3 nucleotides read TGTGCCACCAGCACGGCCGGGGCCAACGTCCTGACTTTC. It is translated as CATSTAGANVLTF.

This chain joins TRBV7-9 and TRBJ2-3, with D possibly matching TRBD2 (5 bases). CDR1 is SEHNR and CDR2 is FQNEAQ in the germline V gene (reference sequence). The ends were cut back, 1 base at V and 6 bases at J, with 11 bases in the middle. CDR3 length: 14 amino acids. The CDR3 nucleotides are TGTGCCAGCAGCTTAGAGGAGGCCCTGGATACGCAGTATTTT. It specifies CASSLEEALDTQYF.